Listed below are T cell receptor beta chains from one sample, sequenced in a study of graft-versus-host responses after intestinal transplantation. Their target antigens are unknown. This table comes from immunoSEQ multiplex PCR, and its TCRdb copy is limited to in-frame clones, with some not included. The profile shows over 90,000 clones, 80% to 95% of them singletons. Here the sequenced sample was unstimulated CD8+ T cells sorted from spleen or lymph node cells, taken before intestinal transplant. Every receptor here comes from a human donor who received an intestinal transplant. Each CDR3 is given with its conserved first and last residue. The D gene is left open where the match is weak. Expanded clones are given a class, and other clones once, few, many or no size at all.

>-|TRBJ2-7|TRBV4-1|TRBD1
CASSQEGTGQRYEQYF
TGCGCCAGCAGCCAAGAGGGGACAGGGCAACGCTACGAGCAGTACTTC
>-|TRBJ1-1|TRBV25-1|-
CASSEWGENTEAFF
TGTGCCAGCAGTGAATGGGGGGAGAACACTGAAGCTTTCTTT
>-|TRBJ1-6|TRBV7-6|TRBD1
CASSLVGGTDYNSPLHF
TGTGCCAGCAGCTTAGTAGGGGGGACAGACTATAATTCACCCCTCCACTTT
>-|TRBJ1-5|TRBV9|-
CASSVGVSNQPQHF
TGTGCCAGCAGCGTAGGGGTTAGCAATCAGCCCCAGCATTTT
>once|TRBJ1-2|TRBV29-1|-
CSVEIGGNGYTF
TGCAGCGTTGAAATAGGGGGGAATGGCTACACCTTC
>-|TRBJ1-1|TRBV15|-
CATSPTWDTEAFF
TGTGCCACCAGCCCCACGTGGGACACTGAAGCTTTCTTT
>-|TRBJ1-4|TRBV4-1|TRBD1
CASSPKDPRGLTNEKLFF
TGCGCCAGCAGCCCTAAAGACCCCAGGGGGCTAACTAATGAAAAACTGTTTTTT
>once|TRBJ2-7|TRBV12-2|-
CASRSRRGRRSYEQYF
TGTGCAAGTCGCTCCCGTCGCGGACGGCGCTCCTACGAGCAGTACTTC
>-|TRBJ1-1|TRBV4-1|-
CASSQGQWGAGEAFF
TGCGCCAGCAGCCAAGGCCAATGGGGGGCTGGTGAAGCTTTCTTT
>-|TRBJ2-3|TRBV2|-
CASSEWNEPTDTQYF
TGTGCCAGCAGTGAATGGAACGAGCCTACAGATACGCAGTATTTT
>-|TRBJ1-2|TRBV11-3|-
CASSLEGGVNYGYTF
TGTGCCAGCAGCTTAGAGGGGGGAGTAAACTATGGCTACACCTTC
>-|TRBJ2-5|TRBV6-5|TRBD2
CASSYITSGGGETQYF
TGTGCCAGCAGTTACATTACCAGCGGGGGTGGGGAGACCCAGTACTTC
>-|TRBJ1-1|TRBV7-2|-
CASSSTTGLAEAFF
TGTGCCAGCAGCTCGACCACCGGGCTGGCTGAAGCTTTCTTT
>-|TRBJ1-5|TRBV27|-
CASSLGGDQPQHF
TGTGCCAGCAGTTTAGGAGGGGATCAGCCCCAGCATTTT
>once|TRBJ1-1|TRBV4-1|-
CASSQQGPNTEAFF
TGCGCCAGCAGCCAACAGGGACCGAACACTGAAGCTTTCTTT
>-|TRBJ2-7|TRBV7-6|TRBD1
CASSLLGDRGWYEQYF
TGTGCCAGCAGCTTATTGGGGGACAGGGGGTGGTACGAGCAGTACTTC
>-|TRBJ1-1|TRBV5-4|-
CASRLGNTEAFF
TGTGCCAGCAGGTTGGGGAACACTGAAGCTTTCTTT
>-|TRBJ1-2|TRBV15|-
CATSSWGANYGYTF
TGTGCCACCAGCAGCTGGGGGGCAAACTATGGCTACACCTTC
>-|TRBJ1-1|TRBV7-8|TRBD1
CASSLGVPGQGDAFF
TGTGCCAGCAGCTTAGGCGTCCCGGGACAGGGAGATGCTTTCTTT
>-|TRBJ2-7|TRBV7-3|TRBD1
CASSWGQGNEQYF
TGTGCCAGCAGCTGGGGACAGGGGAACGAGCAGTACTTC
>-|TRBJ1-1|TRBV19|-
CASSPRGNTEAFF
TGTGCCAGTAGTCCTAGGGGGAACACTGAAGCTTTCTTT
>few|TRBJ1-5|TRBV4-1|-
CASSQGLDQPQHF
TGCGCCAGCAGCCAAGGTTTGGACCAGCCCCAGCATTTT
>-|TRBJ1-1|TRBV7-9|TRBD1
CASSSPWTGMNTEAFF
TGTGCCAGCAGCTCGCCCTGGACAGGGATGAACACTGAAGCTTTCTTT
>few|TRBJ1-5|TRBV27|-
CASSLSAGQPQHF
TGTGCCAGCAGTTTATCGGCGGGGCAGCCCCAGCATTTT
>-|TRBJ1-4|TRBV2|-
CASSRHRDATNEKLFF
TGTGCCAGCAGTAGACACAGGGATGCGACTAATGAAAAACTGTTTTTT
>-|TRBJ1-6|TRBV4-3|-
CASSQAGGSNSPLHF
TGCGCCAGCAGCCAAGCGGGTGGTAGTAATTCACCCCTCCACTTT
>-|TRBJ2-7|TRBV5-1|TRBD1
CASSLDTRDRGLYEQYF
TGCGCCAGCAGCTTGGACACCCGGGACAGGGGGCTCTACGAGCAGTACTTC
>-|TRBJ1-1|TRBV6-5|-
CASQMDTEAFF
TGTGCCAGCCAGATGGACACTGAAGCTTTCTTT
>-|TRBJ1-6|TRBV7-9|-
CASSHFRDSPLHF
TGTGCCAGCAGTCATTTCAGGGATTCACCCCTCCACTTT